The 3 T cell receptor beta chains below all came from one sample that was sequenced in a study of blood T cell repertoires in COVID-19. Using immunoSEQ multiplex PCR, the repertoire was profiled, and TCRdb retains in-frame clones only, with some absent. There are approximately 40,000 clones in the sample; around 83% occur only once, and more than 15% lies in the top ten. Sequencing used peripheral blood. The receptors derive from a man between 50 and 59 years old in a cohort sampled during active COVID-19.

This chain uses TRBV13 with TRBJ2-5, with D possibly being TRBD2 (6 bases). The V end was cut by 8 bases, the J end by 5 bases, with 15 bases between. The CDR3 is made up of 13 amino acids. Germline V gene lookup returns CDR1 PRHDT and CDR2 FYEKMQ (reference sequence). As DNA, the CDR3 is TGTGCCAGCGCAAGGCGGGATGGGGAGACCCAGTACTTC. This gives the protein CASARRDGETQYF. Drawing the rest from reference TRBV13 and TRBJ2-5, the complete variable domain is AAGVIQSPRHLIKEKRETATLKCYPIPRHDTVYWYQQGPGQDPQFLISFYEKMQSDKGSIPDRFSAQQFSDYHSELNMSSLELGDSALYFCASARRDGETQYFGPGTRLLVL.

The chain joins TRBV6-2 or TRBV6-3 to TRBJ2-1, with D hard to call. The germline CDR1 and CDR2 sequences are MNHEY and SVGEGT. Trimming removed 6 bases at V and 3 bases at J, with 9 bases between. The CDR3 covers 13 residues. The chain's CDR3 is CASSIGGYNEQFF. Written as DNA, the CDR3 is TGTGCCAGCAGCATAGGCGGCTACAATGAGCAGTTCTTC.

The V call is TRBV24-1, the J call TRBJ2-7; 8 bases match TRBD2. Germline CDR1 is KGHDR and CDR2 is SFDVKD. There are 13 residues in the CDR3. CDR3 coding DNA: TGTGCGCCTGAGATAGCGGGGACGTGGGAGCAGTACGTC. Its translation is CAPEIAGTWEQYV.